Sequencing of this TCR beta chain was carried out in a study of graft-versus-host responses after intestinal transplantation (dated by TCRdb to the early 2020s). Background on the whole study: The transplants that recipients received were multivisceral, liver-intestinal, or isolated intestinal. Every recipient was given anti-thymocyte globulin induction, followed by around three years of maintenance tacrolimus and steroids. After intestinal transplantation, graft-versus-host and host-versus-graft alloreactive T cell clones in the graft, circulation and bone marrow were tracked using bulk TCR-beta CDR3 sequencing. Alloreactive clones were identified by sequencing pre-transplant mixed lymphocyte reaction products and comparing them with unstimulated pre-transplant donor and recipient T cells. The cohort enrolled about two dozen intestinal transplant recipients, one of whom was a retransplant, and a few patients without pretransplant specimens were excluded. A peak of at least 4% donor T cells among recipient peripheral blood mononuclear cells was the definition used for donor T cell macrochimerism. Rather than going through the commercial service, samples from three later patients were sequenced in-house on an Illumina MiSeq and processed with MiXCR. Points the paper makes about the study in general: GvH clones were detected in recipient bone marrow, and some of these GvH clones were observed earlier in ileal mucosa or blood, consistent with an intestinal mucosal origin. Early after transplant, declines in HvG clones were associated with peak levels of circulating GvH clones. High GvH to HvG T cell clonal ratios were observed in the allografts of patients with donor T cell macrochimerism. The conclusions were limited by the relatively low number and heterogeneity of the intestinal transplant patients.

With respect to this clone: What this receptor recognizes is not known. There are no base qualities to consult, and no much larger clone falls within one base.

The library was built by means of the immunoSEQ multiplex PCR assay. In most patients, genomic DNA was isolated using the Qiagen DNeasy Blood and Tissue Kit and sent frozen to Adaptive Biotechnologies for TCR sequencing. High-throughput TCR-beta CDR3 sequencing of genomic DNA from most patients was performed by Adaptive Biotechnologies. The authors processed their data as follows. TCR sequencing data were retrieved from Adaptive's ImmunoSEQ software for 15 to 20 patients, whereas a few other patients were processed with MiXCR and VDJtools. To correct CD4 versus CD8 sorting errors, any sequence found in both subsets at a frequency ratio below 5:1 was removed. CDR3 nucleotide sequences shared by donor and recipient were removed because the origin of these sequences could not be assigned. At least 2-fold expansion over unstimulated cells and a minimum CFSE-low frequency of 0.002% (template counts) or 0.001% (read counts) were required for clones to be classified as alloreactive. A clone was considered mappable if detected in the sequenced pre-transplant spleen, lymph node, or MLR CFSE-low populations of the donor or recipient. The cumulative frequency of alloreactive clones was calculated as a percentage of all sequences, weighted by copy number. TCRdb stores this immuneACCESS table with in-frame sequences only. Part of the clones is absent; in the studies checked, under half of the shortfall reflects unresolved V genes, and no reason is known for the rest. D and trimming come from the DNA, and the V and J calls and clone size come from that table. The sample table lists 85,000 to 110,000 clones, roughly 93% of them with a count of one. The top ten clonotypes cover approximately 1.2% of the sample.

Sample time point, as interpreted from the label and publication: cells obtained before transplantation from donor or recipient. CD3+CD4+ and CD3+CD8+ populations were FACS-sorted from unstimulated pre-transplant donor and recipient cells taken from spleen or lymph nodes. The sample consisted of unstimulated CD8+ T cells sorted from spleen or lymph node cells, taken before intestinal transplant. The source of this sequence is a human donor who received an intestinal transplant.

The CDR3 in this case is CASGSTVGSTDTQYF. The sequenced DNA: TGTGCTAGTGGTTCAACCGTTGGGAGCACAGATACGCAGTATTTT. The chain links TRBV12-5 with TRBJ2-3, with no confident D gene call. The V end loses 4 bases and the J end loses 0 bases, and a stretch of 11 bases separates them. In the germline V gene, CDR1 corresponds to LGHNT and CDR2 to FRNRAP. The CDR3 numbers 15 residues from cysteine through phenylalanine. Only CDR3 DNA remains: 45 bases, in frame from the first base. This CDR3, with the reference TRBV12-5 and TRBJ2-3 proteins standing in past its ends, gives the full variable domain DARVTQTPRHKVTEMGQEVTMRCQPILGHNTVFWYRQTMMQGLELLAYFRNRAPLDDSGMPKDRFSAEMPDATLATLKIQPSEPRDSAVYFCASGSTVGSTDTQYFGPGTRLTVL.